These T cell receptor beta chains were read from a single sample in a study of molecular identifiers for immune sequencing clone quantification. TCRdb re-analysed the PCR reads in MiXCR, keeping a single row per CDR3 protein. Of under 800,000 distinct CDR3 sequences in the sample, roughly 27% are singletons; the top ten hold around 0.78%. The sample consisted of naive CD8+ T cells from blood, with Jurkat cell RNA spiked in. The receptors were gathered from a human donor in good health. Some libraries in this study had Jurkat cell RNA spiked in. Both conserved end residues are part of each CDR3. The D gene is left open where the match is weak. Clone size, where shown, is once, few, many, or a class for clones that have expanded.

>TRBJ1-5|TRBV4-3|many|NA
TGCGCCAGCAGCCAAGCGGCAGGCAATCAGCCCCAGCATTTT
CASSQAAGNQPQHF
>TRBJ1-2|TRBV28|few|NA
TGTGCCAGCAGCCCCAGAATGGCCCCCTATGGCTACACCTTC
CASSPRMAPYGYTF
>TRBJ2-2|TRBV7-3|NA|NA
TGTGCCAGCAGTTCTCGACGGGGGTTGGACACCGGGGAGTTGTTTTTT
CASSSRRGLDTGELFF
>TRBJ2-3|TRBV9|NA|TRBD1
TGTGCCAGCCGCGTTGACAGGGTATTTAGCACAGATACGCAGTATTTT
CASRVDRVFSTDTQYF
>TRBJ1-2|TRBV7-8|NA|NA
TGTGCCAGCAGCTTAGTGGAGGGATTAAACTATGGCTACACCTTC
CASSLVEGLNYGYTF
>TRBJ2-7|TRBV28|many|NA
TGTGCCAGCAACGGGCCGATCTACGAGCAGTACTTC
CASNGPIYEQYF
>TRBJ1-1|TRBV2|NA|NA
TGTGCCAGCAGTGGGCCGGGTGAAGCTTTCTTT
CASSGPGEAFF
>TRBJ1-5|TRBV19|many|TRBD1
TGTGCCAGTACCGACAGGGGAATCAATCAGCCCCAGCATTTT
CASTDRGINQPQHF
>TRBJ2-7|TRBV20-1|few|TRBD2
TGCAGTGCTAGAGCTTCACTAGCGGGGACCTTCTACGAGCAGTACTTC
CSARASLAGTFYEQYF
>TRBJ2-7|TRBV10-3|few|NA
TGTGCCATCAGTGAGTCGGGGGGCGAGCAGTACTTC
CAISESGGEQYF
>TRBJ2-5|TRBV20-1|NA|NA
TGCAGTGCTAGAAATAAGGACAGAGCCCAAATAGAGACCCAGTACTTC
CSARNKDRAQIETQYF
>TRBJ1-2|TRBV5-6|NA|NA
TGTGCCAGCAGCCCGTTGGACAGCGCCGTAGCTAACTATGGCTACACCTTC
CASSPLDSAVANYGYTF
>TRBJ1-3|TRBV6-1|NA|NA
TGTGCCAGCAGTGAAGTACGGCGCTCTGGAAACACCATATATTTT
CASSEVRRSGNTIYF
>TRBJ2-7|TRBV28|many|TRBD2
TGTGCCAGCAGCCCGGGACTAGCGGCTACCTACGAGCAGTACTTC
CASSPGLAATYEQYF
>TRBJ2-5|TRBV19|few|TRBD2
TGTGCCAGTAGTATAGGTCTAGCGGAGTTTCAAGAGACCCAGTACTTC
CASSIGLAEFQETQYF
>TRBJ2-3|TRBV19|few|TRBD2
TGTGCCAGTAGCGGTAGCGGGAGGCATCCTAGCACAGATACGCAGTATTTT
CASSGSGRHPSTDTQYF
>TRBJ2-3|TRBV15|NA|NA
TGTGCCACCAGCAGAGATCAGTCAGATACGCAGTATTTT
CATSRDQSDTQYF
>TRBJ2-3|TRBV13|NA|NA
TGTGCCAGCAGCACCGCCGGATTCACAGATACGCAGTATTTT
CASSTAGFTDTQYF
>TRBJ2-2|TRBV28|many|NA
TGTGCCAGCAGTTTATCCCCAGGTAGACCGTCCGGGGAGCTGTTTTTT
CASSLSPGRPSGELFF
>TRBJ2-3|TRBV24-1|NA|NA
TGTGCCACAGATACGCAGTATTTT
CATDTQYF
>TRBJ2-7|TRBV5-6|NA|TRBD1
TGTGCCAGCAGCTTTGGTCTAGGTGGACAGGAATCCTACGAGCAGTACTTC
CASSFGLGGQESYEQYF
>TRBJ2-7|TRBV5-6|few|NA
TGTGCCAGCGGCTTGTGGGGGGCCTACGAGCAGTACTTC
CASGLWGAYEQYF
>TRBJ1-5|TRBV27|NA|TRBD1
TGTGCCAGCAGTGGGCAGGGGGGTTATCAGCCCCCGCATTTT
CASSGQGGYQPPHF
>TRBJ2-7|TRBV28|NA|NA
TGTGCCAGCAGTTTAGGAGGGAGCCGGTACGAGCAGTACTTC
CASSLGGSRYEQYF
>TRBJ2-3|TRBV7-2|many|TRBD2
TGTGCCAGCAGCTTTTCGCTAGCGGGACTTACAGATACGCAGTATTTT
CASSFSLAGLTDTQYF
>TRBJ2-6|TRBV7-9|many|NA
TGTGCCAGCAGCGCGGCCATCTCTGGGGCCAACGTCCTGACTTTC
CASSAAISGANVLTF
>TRBJ1-4|TRBV18|few|NA
TGTGCCAGCTCACCCCTCCGGAACAGCAAGAATGAAAAACTGTTTTTT
CASSPLRNSKNEKLFF
>TRBJ2-7|TRBV29-1|many|NA
TGCAGCGTTGAAGATGACAACTACGAGCAGTACTTC
CSVEDDNYEQYF
>TRBJ2-3|TRBV9|NA|NA
TGTGCCAGCAGCCCCCGAGGCGGTATGGGGGCAGATACGCAGTATTTT
CASSPRGGMGADTQYF
>TRBJ2-7|TRBV27|few|TRBD1
TGTGCCAGCAGTTTGTTCGGCGGACAGGGCTACGAGCAGTACTTC
CASSLFGGQGYEQYF
>TRBJ2-3|TRBV30|many|NA
TGTGCCTGGGCACGCACCTCTAGCACAGATACGCAGTATTTT
CAWARTSSTDTQYF
>TRBJ2-3|TRBV27|many|TRBD2
TGTGCCAGCAGTTGGGGGCTAGCGGGATCCACTAGCACAGATACGCAGTATTTT
CASSWGLAGSTSTDTQYF
>TRBJ1-1|TRBV14|many|NA
TGTGCCAGCAGCCAGAGGCCTATTTGGGGGTCTGAAGCTTTCTTT
CASSQRPIWGSEAFF
>TRBJ2-7|TRBV27|few|NA
TGTGCCAGCAGTTCTACCCCGGGGGCCGTTTTCTACGAGCAGTACTTC
CASSSTPGAVFYEQYF
>TRBJ2-1|TRBV18|NA|TRBD2
TGTGCCAGCTCACCACGTGACGGGAGGGCCTTGGATGAGCAGTTCTTC
CASSPRDGRALDEQFF
>TRBJ2-3|TRBV10-3|many|NA
TGTGCCATCAGTGATACGGCAGGGGGCACAGATACGCAGTATTTT
CAISDTAGGTDTQYF
>TRBJ2-5|TRBV7-3|few|TRBD1
TGTGCCAGCAGCCCCAGTGGACAGGTCCAAGAGACCCAGTACTTC
CASSPSGQVQETQYF
>TRBJ2-7|TRBV24-1|few|NA
TGTGCCACCAGTGACCGGGACGCGTCCTACGAGCAGTACTTC
CATSDRDASYEQYF
>TRBJ1-1|TRBV7-2|many|NA
TGTGCCAGCAGCTGGTCGGCGGGACACGTGAACACTGAAGCTTTCTTT
CASSWSAGHVNTEAFF
>TRBJ1-2|TRBV6-6|NA|NA
TGTGCCAGCAGTTATAGTCCCCTGCTGGACTATGGCTACACCTTC
CASSYSPLLDYGYTF
>TRBJ2-1|TRBV11-3|many|TRBD2
TGTGCCAGCAGCCCCAGTGGCGGGGGGGCGTGGAATGAGCAGTTCTTC
CASSPSGGGAWNEQFF
>TRBJ2-4|TRBV28|many|TRBD1
TGTGCCAGCAGCATAGGGGGCTGGCTCAACTTC
CASSIGGWLNF
>TRBJ1-1|TRBV18|NA|NA
TGTGCCAGCTCCCTCGTAGGGGGGAGTGAAGCTTTCTTT
CASSLVGGSEAFF
>TRBJ2-7|TRBV20-1|NA|NA
TGCAGTGCTACGTCGGACAAGGATAGCTCCTACGAGCAGTACTTC
CSATSDKDSSYEQYF
>TRBJ2-7|TRBV20-1|NA|NA
TGCAGTGCCAGGGACCCTCAGGGCCCTTTCTACGAGCAGTACTTC
CSARDPQGPFYEQYF
>TRBJ2-2|TRBV6-1|NA|TRBD1
TGTGCCAGCAGTGAACAGTACAGGGGGCTAACCGGGGAGCTGTTTTTT
CASSEQYRGLTGELFF
>TRBJ2-7|TRBV5-6|many|TRBD2
TGTGCCAGCAGCTTGGGGCTAGCGGACTACGAGCAGTACTTC
CASSLGLADYEQYF
>TRBJ1-5|TRBV29-1|NA|NA
TGCAGCGTTGAAGATGGAGAAAGTCAGCCCCAGCATTTT
CSVEDGESQPQHF
>TRBJ2-7|TRBV7-9|once|NA
TGTGCCAGCGGCCTTCTAGGGCCGAACTACGAGCAGTACTTC
CASGLLGPNYEQYF